This TCR beta chain was observed in a study of shared clonotypes between healthy human individuals. Regarding the study as a whole: Lower generation probabilities were found for non-shared clonotypes than for those shared by all four donors. Several donors shared about 4.8% of their naive CD4 clonotypes. A limitation of the genetic and exposure-history diversity represented arose from few donors. The authors expected sequencing depth to affect clonotype sharing among donors.

This clone was recorded once. What it recognizes is unknown. V was cut by 2 bases and J by 5 bases, with 25 bases left in between. The CDR3 runs to 18 residues. The germline V gene encodes CDR1 SGHRS and CDR2 YFSETQ. Positively selected for CCR7, the CD45RO-negative cells used as naive CD8 cells excluded terminally differentiated effector memory CD45RA+ cells. Sequencing was performed with immunoSEQ multiplex PCR; in TCRdb, only in-frame clones are kept and a portion is missing. The table shows around 2.1 million clones, with 93% occurring only once. The receptor was derived from a man aged 18 to 35 in good health. Some clones in this sample may be carry-over from other donors' samples. The genes are TRBV5-1 and TRBJ1-2; D perhaps matches TRBD1 (5 bases). Sequencing input: naive CD8+ T cells from PBMCs. The DNA for the CDR3 is TGCGCCAGCAGCTTCACGTCCGGCAAGCTTGGGGGGGATTATGGCTACACCTTC. This translates into CASSFTSGKLGGDYGYTF.